The next 22 T cell receptor beta chains were all read from a single sample in a study of CD8 T cells in Susac syndrome. An amount of RNA that ranged from roughly 0.45 to 1 ug was reverse transcribed with random hexamers. TCRdb analysed the immunoSEQ multiplex PCR reads with MiXCR anew, one entry per CDR3 protein. In the table there are about 210,000 distinct CDR3 sequences, about 95% of which are singletons. Sequenced sample: CD4+ T cells from PBMCs. These receptors all come from a human donor with multiple sclerosis.

The chain carries TRBV10-3 and TRBJ2-1; D uncertain. V was shortened by 4 bases and J by 4 bases, with 5 bases between the two germline ends. This CDR3 spans 12 amino acids. Germline CDR1 reads ENHRY; CDR2 reads SYGVKD. CDR3 sequence reads: CAISGSYNEQFF. The DNA of the CDR3 is TGTGCCATCAGTGGTTCTTACAATGAGCAGTTCTTC.

V is TRBV4-1 and J is TRBJ2-7; TRBD1 agrees at 7 bases. V lost 2 bases, J lost 5 bases, and 9 bases stayed unmatched. Germline CDR1 MGHRA, CDR2 YSYEKL. The CDR3 covers 15 residues. CDR3 loop: CASSQPNRGNDEQYF. The CDR3 DNA follows: TGCGCCAGCAGCCAACCTAACAGGGGTAACGACGAGCAGTACTTC.

The chain is built from TRBV6-1 and TRBJ1-4; no reliable D call. V was pared by 6 bases and J by 0 bases, with 14 bases between. Germline CDR1 and CDR2: MNHNS and SASEGT. The length of the CDR3 is 16 residues. CDR3 DNA sequence: TGTGCCAGCAGCTTTCGACCCGGCCCAACTAATGAAAAACTGTTTTTT. This encodes CASSFRPGPTNEKLFF.

The chain is built from TRBV14 and TRBJ2-7; perhaps TRBD1 as D (6 bases). Germline values: CDR1 SGHDN, CDR2 FVKESK. This CDR3 has 15 amino acids. With 1 base removed from V and 2 bases from J, the gap between germline ends came to 12 bases. CDR3 loop: CASSQVAGAPYEQYF. The CDR3 DNA reads TGTGCCAGCAGCCAAGTGGCAGGGGCCCCCTACGAGCAGTACTTC.

The rearrangement joins TRBV3-1 to TRBJ1-1, with TRBD1 matching over 11 bases. There are 15 residues in the CDR3. In germline, CDR1 is LGHDT, CDR2 YNNKEL (reference sequence). J lost 6 bases, V lost 5 bases, and 8 bases had no gene match. The CDR3 sequence: CASSYGQGAVSEAFF. Written as DNA, the CDR3 is TGTGCCAGCAGCTATGGACAGGGGGCTGTCTCTGAAGCTTTCTTT.

The chain is built from TRBV12-3 or TRBV12-4 and TRBJ1-2; a weak D match, TRBD1 (5 bases). Between the trimmed V and J ends, which lost 4 bases and 4 bases, there was a span of 10 bases. The CDR3 sequence is 13 residues long. The chain's CDR3 is CASSYAGSYGYTF. In DNA, the CDR3 is TGTGCCAGCAGTTATGCAGGGAGCTATGGCTACACCTTC.

The chain recombines TRBV30 with TRBJ1-1; 8 bases are a match to TRBD1. Germline CDR1 is GTSNPN and CDR2 is SVGIG (reference sequence). The CDR3 is made up of 13 amino acids. J was trimmed by 4 bases and V by 5 bases; bases with no gene match: 6. This chain's CDR3 is CAWGQGLGTEAFF. In nucleotides, the CDR3 is TGTGCCTGGGGACAGGGTTTAGGCACTGAAGCTTTCTTT.

J is TRBJ1-2 and V is TRBV20-1; 8 bases map to TRBD1. V gave up 1 base and J gave up 8 bases; unmatched junction bases: 6. The CDR3 runs to 13 residues. Looked up from germline, CDR1 is DFQATT and CDR2 is SNEGSKA (reference sequence). CDR3 region: CSARVTGARGYTF. The DNA for the CDR3 is TGCAGTGCTAGAGTGACAGGGGCACGAGGCTACACCTTC.

This chain joins TRBV20-1 and TRBJ2-5, with D possibly matching TRBD2 (5 bases). The germline gives CDR1 DFQATT, CDR2 SNEGSKA (reference sequence). The CDR3 contains 13 residues. V lost 0 bases, J lost 3 bases, and 8 bases lay in between. CDR3 nucleotide sequence: TGCAGTGCTAGAGACCCGAGGGAAGAGACCCAGTACTTC. Its protein is CSARDPREETQYF.

The rearrangement joins TRBV29-1 to TRBJ2-3, with 7 bases fitting TRBD2. CDR1 is SQVTM and CDR2 is ANQGSEA in the germline V gene. The CDR3 length is 15 residues. V was clipped by 5 bases and J by 2 bases; unmatched bases: 10. CDR3 nucleotides: TGCAGCGTTCAGGAGGGTAGCGGGTTCACAGATACGCAGTATTTT. Its protein is CSVQEGSGFTDTQYF.

This sequence joins TRBV9 and TRBJ2-4, with TRBD1 as a possible D gene (5 bases). Germline loops: CDR1 SGDLS, CDR2 YYNGEE. This CDR3 contains 14 residues. Trimming removed 0 bases at V and 8 bases at J, with 12 bases between. The CDR3 sequence is CASSVEGQGDIQYF. In nucleotides, the CDR3 is TGTGCCAGCAGCGTAGAAGGGCAGGGTGACATTCAGTACTTC.

The chain joins TRBV20-1 to TRBJ2-7; 16 nucleotides align to TRBD2. Germline V gene sequence: CDR1 DFQATT, CDR2 SNEGSKA (reference sequence). The CDR3 covers 18 residues. The J segment lost 3 bases and the V segment lost 1 base, leaving 9 bases of the junction unmatched. This CDR3 is CSARVPGLAGGALYEQYF. In DNA form, the CDR3 reads TGCAGTGCTAGAGTCCCGGGACTAGCGGGAGGGGCTCTCTACGAGCAGTACTTC.

The chain recombines TRBV6-5 with TRBJ2-5; D may be TRBD2 (6 bases). Per germline, CDR1 MNHEY and CDR2 SVGAGI. This CDR3 is 13 amino acids long. Trimming took off 8 bases at V and 2 bases at J, with 12 bases between the two ends. CDR3 sequence: CASRTGGQETQYF. In DNA, the CDR3 is TGTGCCAGCCGGACTGGGGGGCAAGAGACCCAGTACTTC.

In DNA, the CDR3 is TGCAGCTCGGCCGTACAAGAGACCCAGTACTTC. Translating it yields CSSAVQETQYF. The chain has TRBV29-1 and TRBJ2-5; D gene uncertain. The CDR3 totals 11 residues. V was cut by 8 bases and J by 2 bases, with 9 bases left in between. Germline CDR1 and CDR2: SQVTM and ANQGSEA.

The CDR3 here is CAWDRGETEAFF. Written as DNA, the CDR3 is TGTGCCTGGGACAGGGGAGAGACTGAAGCTTTCTTT. This rearrangement joins TRBV30 to TRBJ1-1; 8 bases align to TRBD1. The CDR3 sequence is 12 residues long. Germline CDR1 GTSNPN, CDR2 SVGIG (reference sequence). The junction had 4 bases not matched to a gene; V was cut back by 5 bases and J by 5 bases. Drawing the rest from reference TRBV30 and TRBJ1-1, the complete variable domain is SQTIHQWPATLVQPVGSPLSLECTVEGTSNPNLYWYRQAAGRGLQLLFYSVGIGQISSEVPQNLSASRPQDRQFILSSKKLLLSDSGFYLCAWDRGETEAFFGQGTRLTVV.

The CDR3 spells CASSFHGSHHEQFF. As DNA, the CDR3 is TGTGCCAGCAGTTTTCACGGGAGCCACCATGAGCAGTTCTTC. V usage is TRBV27 and J usage is TRBJ2-1, with D possibly matching TRBD2 (6 bases). Germline CDR1 MNHEY, CDR2 SMNVEV (reference sequence). The V and J ends lost 3 bases and 8 bases respectively, with 14 bases between them. The CDR3 totals 14 residues.

The genes are TRBV10-3 and TRBJ1-5; D remains unclear. Trimming cost V 2 bases and J 9 bases, with 11 bases left between them. The CDR3 extends over 13 amino acids. Germline V gives CDR1 ENHRY, CDR2 SYGVKD. The CDR3 here is CAISEAAPGPQHF. CDR3 DNA: TGTGCCATCAGTGAGGCAGCGCCGGGGCCCCAGCATTTT.

The chain uses TRBV12-3 or TRBV12-4 and TRBJ2-3, with 8 bases lining up with TRBD1. The CDR3 spans 11 residues. Unmatched junction bases numbered 2, after V lost 9 bases and J lost 6 bases. CDR3 amino acids: CASRDRDTQYF. In DNA, the CDR3 is TGTGCCAGTAGGGACAGGGATACGCAGTATTTT.

The chain links TRBV24-1 to TRBJ1-1, with D unclear. This CDR3 has 13 residues. In germline, CDR1 is KGHDR, CDR2 SFDVKD. V was cut by 4 bases and J by 7 bases, with 12 bases left in between. DNA of the CDR3: TGTGCCACCAGTGACCCCGAGACCAGTGAAGCTTTCTTT. Translation: CATSDPETSEAFF.

This clonotype appeared a single time. The chain employs TRBV11-2 and TRBJ2-1; D is ambiguous. Trimming cost V 2 bases and J 7 bases, with 9 bases left between them. CDR1 and CDR2 from the germline V gene are SGHAT and FQNNGV. The CDR3 has 13 residues. CDR3 in amino acids: CASSLSSRNEQFF. CDR3 coding DNA: TGTGCCAGCAGCTTATCCAGCCGAAATGAGCAGTTCTTC.

The rearrangement joins TRBV18 to TRBJ2-1; D remains unclear. Trimming cost V 1 base and J 8 bases, with 9 bases left between them. The germline gives CDR1 KGHSH, CDR2 LQKENI. The CDR3 has 13 amino acids. CDR3 nucleotides: TGTGCCAGCTCACCACTTTACATCGATGAGCAGTTCTTC. It codes for CASSPLYIDEQFF. The complete variable domain, with remaining parts taken from reference TRBV18 and TRBJ2-1, reads NAGVMQNPRHLVRRRGQEARLRCSPMKGHSHVYWYRQLPEEGLKFMVYLQKENIIDESGMPKERFSAEFPKEGPSILRIQQVVRGDSAAYFCASSPLYIDEQFFGPGTRLTVL.

The chain has TRBV9 and TRBJ2-6; D is undetermined. From germline, CDR1 is SGDLS and CDR2 YYNGEE. The V end lost 2 bases, the J end lost 2 bases, and 11 bases lay between the germline ends. The CDR3 spans 16 residues. This CDR3 is CASSVGSITGANVLTF. In DNA form, the CDR3 reads TGTGCCAGCAGCGTCGGGTCCATCACTGGGGCCAACGTCCTGACTTTC. Based on the CDR3 plus reference TRBV9 and TRBJ2-6, the full variable domain is DSGVTQTPKHLITATGQRVTLRCSPRSGDLSVYWYQQSLDQGLQFLIQYYNGEERAKGNILERFSAQQFPDLHSELNLSSLELGDSALYFCASSVGSITGANVLTFGAGSRLTVL.